This T cell receptor (beta chain) appears in the sequencing data of a study of OX40 agonist ivuxolimab in advanced cancers. TCRdb keeps only in-frame clones here, not all; method: immunoSEQ multiplex PCR. This sample has 30,000 or so clones; roughly 80% occur once, and the top ten carry about a quarter. The sequences come from CD4+ or CD8+ T cells sorted from blood, collected in a trial of the OX40 agonist ivuxolimab. The source is an adult with an advanced solid tumor such as melanoma, head and neck, liver or kidney cancer.

CDR3 in amino acids: CASTNHPGQEPYEQYF. The CDR3 DNA reads TGTGCCAGCACCAACCATCCGGGACAGGAGCCCTACGAGCAGTACTTC. This chain joins TRBV2 and TRBJ2-7, with 8 bases that match TRBD1. V lost 7 bases to trimming and J lost 2 bases; unmatched junction nucleotides: 13. This CDR3 spans 16 amino acids. CDR1 and CDR2 (germline): SNHLY, FYNNEI.